The rows below give T cell receptor beta chains drawn from one sample of a study of CD8+CD57+ T cells in acquired aplastic anemia. TCRdb used MiXCR to reprocess the reads, holding one entry per CDR3 protein. The repertoire includes roughly 420,000 distinct CDR3 sequences, just under 70% of them detected once, and under 5% sits in the top ten. The sequenced sample consisted of sorted CD4+, CD8+, or CD8+CD57+ T cells (not recorded which) from PBMCs. These receptor sequences come from a human donor in good health, serving as a control. Each CDR3 is given with its conserved first and last residue. The order of the fields is J gene, V gene, D gene, clone size, CDR3 DNA, CDR3 protein. D genes are given only for firm matches. The listing skips clone size in some rows; elsewhere it reads once, few, many or a size class.

TRBJ2-7,TRBV5-1,TRBD2,once,TGTGCCAGCAGTGTGTCGGGACTATTCGGCGAGCAGTACTTC,CASSVSGLFGEQYF
TRBJ2-5,TRBV14,-,-,TGTGCCAGCAGCCTCACAGCTTGGGAGACCCAGTACTTC,CASSLTAWETQYF
TRBJ1-6,TRBV11-2,-,-,TGTGCCAGCAGCTTAGAAAGGGGGGGACAAGCTTCACCCCTCCACTTT,CASSLERGGQASPLHF
TRBJ2-3,TRBV13,TRBD2,-,TGTGCCAGCAGCTTCCGAGGGAGGGGCACAGATACGCAGTATTTT,CASSFRGRGTDTQYF
TRBJ1-1,TRBV29-1,-,-,TGCAGCGTTGAATCCATGAACACTGAAGCTTTCTTT,CSVESMNTEAFF
TRBJ2-4,TRBV7-9,-,-,TGTGCCAGCAGGGGTCGAGCCAAAAACACTCAGTACTTC,CASRGRAKNTQYF
TRBJ1-6,TRBV19,-,-,TGTGCCAGTAGTCAGGGACCGAACTATAATTCACCCCTCCACTTC,CASSQGPNYNSPLHF
TRBJ1-1,TRBV18,-,-,TGTGCCAGCTCACCCCAGGGTGAAGCTTTCTTT,CASSPQGEAFF
TRBJ1-5,TRBV7-2,-,-,TGTGCCAGCAGGTTATTCGCAAATCACACCGAACCTTTT,CASRLFANHTEPF
TRBJ2-5,TRBV2,-,many,TGTGCCAGCAGTGATCCAGGGGCGCTCCAAGAGACCCAGTACTTC,CASSDPGALQETQYF